The present TCR beta chain was sequenced within a study of blood T cell repertoires in COVID-19. For the study at large: The origin of the acute and convalescent COVID-19 samples was the United States, Italy and Spain. T cells, B-cell-depleted T cells, or PBMCs supplied cDNA or gDNA.

One Seattle source followed patients from active infection through their disease course. There are 13 residues in the CDR3. Trimming shortened V by 6 bases and J by 5 bases, and 13 bases separated the two germline ends. Germline loops: CDR1 MNHEY, CDR2 SVGAGI. Methods used by the authors: Amplification from reference gene primers served as the basis for estimated nucleated cell counts. Generated by immunoSEQ multiplex PCR, the TCRdb table keeps only in-frame clones and is missing some. V and J calls and clone size come straight from that table; D and trimming were deduced from the DNA. The sample carries approximately 100,000 clones, over 85% recorded once.

The gene calls are TRBV6-5 and TRBJ1-2; the D gene is possibly TRBD1 (5 bases). The receptor was derived from a human donor with COVID-19, enrolled during active disease. The donor label of this sample is uncertain. Sequenced material: peripheral blood. The CDR3, as DNA: TGTGCCAGCAGAGAGACCCAGGGATATGGCTACACCTTC. Translating gives CASRETQGYGYTF.